One and the same sample provided the 22 T cell receptor beta chains below, sequenced in a study of cytomegalovirus exposure and HLA in healthy donors. PCR was performed using 60 Vbeta and 13 Jbeta primers. Measured with immunoSEQ multiplex PCR; TCRdb has only the in-frame clones, and not every one. The table records about 130,000 clones, 60% to 75% of them present only once. Specimen: PBMCs. The receptors were gathered from a human donor in good health.

V and J are TRBV4-3 and TRBJ2-1, with TRBD2 matching 8 bases. CDR1 and CDR2 (germline): LGHNA, YSLEER. CDR3 length equals 17 residues. V lost 0 bases, J lost 4 bases, and 8 bases stayed unmatched. The CDR3 loop reads CASSQDDSGTSYNEQFF. The CDR3 region has the DNA TGCGCCAGCAGCCAAGATGACTCCGGGACTAGTTACAATGAGCAGTTCTTC.

V and J are TRBV2 and TRBJ2-1; D gene ambiguous. Per the germline V gene, CDR1 is SNHLY and CDR2 is FYNNEI. The CDR3 extends over 14 amino acids. Trimming pared 7 bases from V and 0 bases from J, leaving 10 bases between. CDR3 protein: CASTRKSSYNEQFF. CDR3 in DNA: TGTGCCAGCACCCGAAAGAGCTCCTACAATGAGCAGTTCTTC.

The genes are TRBV5-4 and TRBJ2-2; maybe TRBD2 (6 bases). The V gene lost 0 bases and the J gene lost 1 base, with 7 bases spanning the gap. Germline V gene sequence: CDR1 SGHNT, CDR2 YYREEE (reference sequence). CDR3 size: 15 residues. The CDR3 coding sequence is TGTGCCAGCAGCTTGGGGGGGGAGAACACCGGGGAGCTGTTTTTT. It codes for CASSLGGENTGELFF. Filled out from reference TRBV5-4 and TRBJ2-2, the complete variable domain reads ETGVTQSPTHLIKTRGQQVTLRCSSQSGHNTVSWYQQALGQGPQFIFQYYREEENGRGNFPPRFSGLQFPNYSSELNVNALELDDSALYLCASSLGGENTGELFFGEGSRLTVL.

This chain joins TRBV9 and TRBJ2-2; 14 bases fit TRBD2. Trimming at V came to 0 bases and at J to 8 bases, leaving 3 bases not matched to a gene. This CDR3 is 16 amino acids long. CDR1 SGDLS and CDR2 YYNGEE come from the germline V gene. The CDR3 sequence is CASSVGLAGGPGELFF. The CDR3, as DNA: TGTGCCAGCAGCGTAGGACTAGCGGGAGGGCCGGGGGAGCTGTTTTTT. The full variable domain, in which reference TRBV9 and TRBJ2-2 provide the parts outside the CDR3, is DSGVTQTPKHLITATGQRVTLRCSPRSGDLSVYWYQQSLDQGLQFLIQYYNGEERAKGNILERFSAQQFPDLHSELNLSSLELGDSALYFCASSVGLAGGPGELFFGEGSRLTVL.

This clone turned up a few times. This rearrangement joins TRBV6-6 to TRBJ2-1; a possible D gene is TRBD1 (5 bases). Germline CDR1 is MNHNY and CDR2 is SVGAGI (reference sequence). This CDR3 is 16 amino acids long. The V and J ends lost 3 bases and 3 bases respectively, with 15 bases between them. CDR3 nucleotides: TGTGCCAGCAGTTATGTGGCCTTAAGGGGCTACAATGAGCAGTTCTTC. It is translated as CASSYVALRGYNEQFF.

The chain links TRBV5-1 to TRBJ2-7, with 9 positions matching TRBD2. V dropped 5 bases and J dropped 0; count of bases not matched to a gene: 6. In germline, CDR1 is SGHRS, CDR2 YFSETQ. The CDR3 length is 15 residues. The CDR3 spells CASSPIAGDSYEQYF. The CDR3 coding sequence is TGCGCCAGCAGTCCTATAGCGGGAGACTCCTACGAGCAGTACTTC.

This clone was detected only a few times. This chain connects TRBV19 to TRBJ2-1, with 9 bases identical to TRBD2. The CDR3 covers 15 residues. V trimming: 1 base; J trimming: 7 bases; junction bases outside the gene matches: 5. Germline CDR1 reads LNHDA; CDR2 reads SQIVND (reference sequence). Here the CDR3 DNA reads TGTGCCAGTAGTATAGGACTAGCGGAGGTAAATGAGCAGTTCTTC. It translates to CASSIGLAEVNEQFF.

CDR3 DNA: TGTGCCAGCAGTTTTTTGTCGGGGCCCCAGCATTTT. Translation gives CASSFLSGPQHF. The V and J genes are TRBV28 and TRBJ1-5; D gene ambiguous. Germline V gene data show CDR1 as MDHEN and CDR2 as SYDVKM. The ends were cut back, 3 bases at V and 9 bases at J, with 9 bases in the middle. The CDR3 is 12 residues long.

This clone was recorded a few times. The chain recombines TRBV11-3 with TRBJ2-5, with TRBD2 identical over 9 bases. The J call may be faulty, since TRBJ2-7 better matches the DNA end. In germline, CDR1 is SGHNT, CDR2 YENEEA. The CDR3 sequence is 15 residues long. The CDR3 region is CASSLTSGTAYEQYF. CDR3 sequence (DNA): TGTGCCAGCAGCCTGACTAGCGGAACCGCCTACGAGCAGTACTTC.

V usage is TRBV15 and J usage is TRBJ2-7, with 12 bases that match TRBD2. Germline CDR1 is LNHNV and CDR2 is YYDKDF (reference sequence). Trimming took 3 bases from V and 7 from J; bases not matched to a gene: 4. This CDR3 is 14 amino acids long. This CDR3 reads CATSRTSGSVEQYF. The CDR3 DNA reads TGTGCCACCAGCAGGACTAGCGGGAGCGTTGAGCAGTACTTC.

The V call is TRBV5-6, the J call TRBJ2-7; 8 bases line up with TRBD2. This CDR3 spans 16 amino acids. J gave up 3 bases and V 3 bases, and 11 bases lay outside the gene matches. CDR1 is SGHDT and CDR2 is YYEEEE in the germline V gene. The CDR3 DNA follows: TGTGCCAGCAGCTCCCCGGGAGGGAGGTTCGTCTACGAGCAGTACTTC. Its protein is CASSSPGGRFVYEQYF.

The rearrangement uses TRBV5-1 and TRBJ2-4, with TRBD1 matching over 7 bases. Germline lookup yields CDR1 SGHRS and CDR2 YFSETQ. The trim removed 4 bases at V and 8 bases at J, leaving 9 bases unmatched. There are 14 residues in the CDR3. In DNA, the CDR3 is TGCGCCAGCAGCCCAGAGACAGGGATGGACATTCAGTACTTC. Its protein product is CASSPETGMDIQYF.

The chain carries TRBV7-2 and TRBJ2-5; D is perhaps TRBD1 (6 bases). The CDR3 loop spans 10 amino acids. Germline V CDR1 and CDR2: SGHTA, FQGNSA. Here the CDR3 DNA reads TGTTCCTTGGGGGCAGAGACCCAGTACTTC. The encoded protein is CSLGAETQYF.

The J gene is TRBJ2-7, the V gene TRBV2; D is uncertain. Trimming took 5 bases from V and 0 from J, leaving 5 bases between them. Germline V gives CDR1 SNHLY, CDR2 FYNNEI. The CDR3 extends over 12 amino acids. In nucleotides, the CDR3 is TGTGCCAGCAGTCCCAGCTCCTACGAGCAGTACTTC. Its translation is CASSPSSYEQYF. Variable domain in full (rest from reference TRBV2 and TRBJ2-7): EPEVTQTPSHQVTQMGQEVILRCVPISNHLYFYWYRQILGQKVEFLVSFYNNEISEKSEIFDDQFSVERPDGSNFTLKIRSTKLEDSAMYFCASSPSSYEQYFGPGTRLTVT.

The gene calls are TRBV19 and TRBJ1-2; tentative D call: TRBD1 (6 bases). Germline assignment: CDR1 LNHDA and CDR2 SQIVND (reference sequence). V lost 3 bases and J 5 bases, leaving 13 bases between the germline ends. The CDR3 is 14 residues long. The CDR3 nucleotides read TGTGCCAGTAGTATCGGGCTTGGGACATATGGCTACACCTTC. Residues: CASSIGLGTYGYTF.

The chain combines TRBV11-2 with TRBJ2-2; 7 nucleotides align to TRBD1. The length of the CDR3 is 16 residues. The V segment lost 2 bases and the J segment 0 bases; nucleotides outside the gene matches: 3. Germline values: CDR1 SGHAT, CDR2 FQNNGV. The CDR3 region is CASSLRGTANTGELFF. CDR3 DNA: TGTGCCAGCAGCTTACGAGGGACAGCGAACACCGGGGAGCTGTTTTTT. Looking up the rest from reference TRBV11-2 and TRBJ2-2 gives the full variable domain: EAGVAQSPRYKIIEKRQSVAFWCNPISGHATLYWYQQILGQGPKLLIQFQNNGVVDDSQLPKDRFSAERLKGVDSTLKIQPAKLEDSAVYLCASSLRGTANTGELFFGEGSRLTVL.

The chain joins TRBV29-1 to TRBJ2-7, with 10 bases that match TRBD1. Germline CDR1 and CDR2: SQVTM and ANQGSEA. After removal of 0 bases from V and 7 bases from J, the junction contained 6 bases not matched to a gene. The CDR3 covers 14 residues. The CDR3 region is CSVEEGQGTGEQYF. DNA for the CDR3: TGCAGCGTTGAAGAGGGACAGGGGACGGGAGAGCAGTACTTC.

This clone has more than one count but fewer than ten. The chain is built from TRBV2 and TRBJ1-5; perhaps TRBD1 as D (6 bases). CDR1 SNHLY and CDR2 FYNNEI come from the germline V gene. This CDR3 contains 13 residues. Trimming shortened V by 10 bases and J by 4 bases, and 14 bases separated the two germline ends. Here the CDR3 DNA reads TGTGCCAACTCTCCAGGGGCTAATCAGCCCCAGCATTTT. Its translation: CANSPGANQPQHF.

J is TRBJ2-5 and V is TRBV19; 7 nucleotides line up with TRBD2. The J segment lost 2 bases and the V segment lost 7 bases, leaving 7 bases of the junction unmatched. Per the germline V gene, CDR1 is LNHDA and CDR2 is SQIVND (reference sequence). This CDR3 has 14 amino acids. DNA of the CDR3: TGTGCCAGTAAGAAGCGGGAAGGACAAGAGACCCAGTACTTC. Protein product: CASKKREGQETQYF.

The V call is TRBV15, the J call TRBJ1-4; the match to TRBD1 covers 7 bases. The CDR3 sequence is 17 residues long. Trimming cost V 0 bases and J 2 bases; bases outside gene matches: 6. The germline V gene encodes CDR1 LNHNV and CDR2 YYDKDF (reference sequence). The CDR3 spells CATSREITGVTNEKLFF. CDR3 in DNA: TGTGCCACCAGCAGAGAAATTACAGGGGTTACTAATGAAAAACTGTTTTTT.

V gene TRBV18 combines with J gene TRBJ2-5; 7 bases are a match to TRBD2. This CDR3 has 14 residues. V shed 3 bases and J 1 base; nucleotides not matched to a gene: 2. Germline V gene lookup returns CDR1 KGHSH and CDR2 LQKENI. DNA for the CDR3: TGTGCCAGCTCACCTCGGGGGGTCCAAGAGACCCAGTACTTC. Its protein is CASSPRGVQETQYF.

The count of this clone is one. For the CDR3, the DNA is TGTGCCAGCAGCTTAGAGGTCGGGGGAGCCAGCGGGCAGTACTTC. Its protein product is CASSLEVGGASGQYF. The chain is built from TRBV7-9 and TRBJ2-7, with a tentative D call TRBD2 (6 bases). The V end was cut by 1 base, the J end by 9 bases, with 19 bases between. Germline V gene data show CDR1 as SEHNR and CDR2 as FQNEAQ (reference sequence). The CDR3 is 15 amino acids. The entire variable domain, with the rest obtained from reference TRBV7-9 and TRBJ2-7, is as follows: DTGVSQNPRHKITKRGQNVTFRCDPISEHNRLYWYRQTLGQGPEFLTYFQNEAQLEKSRLLSDRFSAERPKGSFSTLEIQRTEQGDSAMYLCASSLEVGGASGQYFGPGTRLTVT.